This T cell receptor (beta chain) was captured by sequencing in a study of T cell changes during pregnancy in multiple sclerosis. Trimming left V 2 bases short and J 2 bases short, with 10 bases between. The CDR3 runs to 14 residues. The germline CDR1 and CDR2 sequences are ENHRY and SYGVKD. The protocol was immunoSEQ multiplex PCR, while the TCRdb copy is restricted to in-frame clones and leaves out a portion. The data contain 35,000 to 45,000 clones, approximately 90% of them singletons. The chain combines TRBV10-3 with TRBJ2-7; D uncertain. The sample here was CD4+ T cells from peripheral blood mononuclear cells, taken after pregnancy. The sequence came from a female donor with multiple sclerosis, enrolled in a pregnancy study. The CDR3 coding sequence is TGTGCCATCAGTGAGGGCCAGGCCACCTACGAGCAGTACTTC. It specifies CAISEGQATYEQYF.